Listed below are T cell receptor beta chains from one sample, sequenced in a study of blood T cells in healthy people across ages. TCRdb re-called the 5' RACE reads with MiXCR, one entry per CDR3 protein. Here the sample spans some 1.5 million distinct CDR3 sequences, roughly 43% being singletons. What was sequenced was blood. The source of these receptors is a woman aged 18-29 years in good health. The CDR3 runs from the conserved cysteine through the conserved F or W. The D gene is left open where the match is weak. Clone size, where shown, is once, few, many, or a class for clones that have expanded.

clone size	J gene	D gene	V gene	CDR3 protein	CDR3 DNA
.	TRBJ2-1	TRBD2	TRBV29-1	CSAGTSGRASSYNEQFF	TGCAGCGCTGGGACTAGCGGGAGGGCTAGCTCCTACAATGAGCAGTTCTTC
.	TRBJ2-1	.	TRBV5-1	CASSSAEGYNEQFF	TGCGCCAGCAGCTCGGCGGAGGGCTACAATGAGCAGTTCTTC
few	TRBJ2-1	.	TRBV11-3	CASSSTGTVNNEQFF	TGTGCCAGCAGCTCTACCGGGACGGTAAACAATGAGCAGTTCTTC
.	TRBJ2-7	TRBD1	TRBV30	CAWSTWTGGYEQYF	TGTGCCTGGAGTACCTGGACAGGGGGCTACGAGCAGTACTTC
.	TRBJ2-7	TRBD2	TRBV28	CASSLWGGLYEQYF	TGTGCCAGTAGTTTATGGGGGGGTCTCTACGAGCAGTACTTC
few	TRBJ1-2	.	TRBV4-3	CASSQVPGAFNYGYTF	TGCGCCAGCAGCCAAGTACCAGGGGCTTTTAACTATGGCTACACCTTC
.	TRBJ2-7	.	TRBV7-9	CASSLGGQPYEQYF	TGTGCCAGCAGCTTGGGTGGACAGCCCTACGAGCAGTACTTC
few	TRBJ2-1	.	TRBV7-9	CASTASVDNEQFF	TGTGCCAGTACGGCTAGCGTAGACAATGAGCAGTTCTTC
once	TRBJ1-4	.	TRBV11-2	CASSSDPGSEKLFF	TGTGCCAGCAGCTCGGACCCAGGGAGTGAAAAACTGTTTTTT
.	TRBJ2-1	.	TRBV7-2	CASSLGGLPYNEQFF	TGTGCCAGCAGCTTAGGTGGACTACCCTACAATGAGCAGTTCTTC
.	TRBJ1-1	.	TRBV6-2/TRBV6-3	CASRRSPFRVRAEAFF	TGTGCCAGCAGGCGTAGTCCCTTCAGGGTAAGAGCTGAAGCTTTCTTT
.	TRBJ2-4	.	TRBV2	CASMGGAKNIQYF	TGTGCCAGCATGGGGGGAGCCAAAAACATTCAGTACTTC
few	TRBJ2-7	TRBD2	TRBV6-2/TRBV6-3	CASNYHPGLDKSYEQYF	TGTGCCAGCAACTACCATCCGGGACTAGATAAGTCCTACGAGCAGTACTTC
.	TRBJ2-7	.	TRBV27	CASSYSPGIGEQYF	TGTGCCAGCAGTTATTCCCCGGGCATCGGCGAGCAGTACTTC
.	TRBJ1-1	.	TRBV4-3	CASSQIRTRGESTEVFF	TGCGCCAGCAGCCAGATCCGAACGAGGGGGGAGAGCACTGAAGTTTTCTTT
few	TRBJ2-7	.	TRBV10-3	CAIERQGGYEQYF	TGTGCCATCGAGCGGCAGGGAGGATACGAGCAGTACTTC
.	TRBJ2-7	.	TRBV3-1	CAGHPLVSYEQYF	TGTGCCGGGCACCCTCTAGTTTCCTACGAGCAGTACTTC
.	TRBJ2-7	TRBD2	TRBV7-2	CASLLGGSSYEQYF	TGTGCCAGCTTGTTGGGGGGGAGCTCCTACGAGCAGTACTTC
.	TRBJ1-1	TRBD1	TRBV10-3	CAISEMGTGTEAFF	TGTGCCATCAGTGAGATGGGGACAGGGACTGAAGCTTTCTTT
few	TRBJ2-7	.	TRBV19	CASSIATYYEQYF	TGTGCCAGTAGTATAGCCACCTACTACGAGCAGTACTTC
few	TRBJ1-1	.	TRBV4-1	CASSQPGRKAEAFF	TGCGCCAGCAGCCAACCAGGGCGGAAGGCTGAAGCTTTCTTT
few	TRBJ1-2	TRBD1	TRBV4-3	CASSPRQGFNYGYTF	TGCGCCAGCAGCCCGAGACAGGGATTCAACTATGGCTACACCTTC
.	TRBJ2-7	.	TRBV13	CASSGTRAPSSYEQYF	TGTGCCAGCAGCGGGACAAGGGCTCCCAGCTCCTACGAGCAGTACTTC
few	TRBJ2-1	TRBD2	TRBV20-1	CSANRGLAGYNEQFF	TGCAGTGCTAACCGGGGACTAGCAGGTTACAATGAGCAGTTCTTC
once	TRBJ1-5	.	TRBV18	CAGSPVRQLHNQPQHF	TGTGCCGGCTCACCAGTAAGGCAGTTACACAATCAGCCCCAGCATTTT
few	TRBJ2-1	TRBD2	TRBV10-3	CAIRGTSGSHEQFF	TGTGCCATCAGGGGGACTAGCGGGAGCCATGAGCAGTTCTTC
.	TRBJ1-1	.	TRBV18	CASSPVGGQNTEAFF	TGTGCCAGCTCACCAGTGGGGGGACAGAACACTGAAGCTTTCTTT
few	TRBJ2-5	TRBD1	TRBV20-1	CSARAGTADVETQYF	TGCAGTGCTAGAGCCGGGACAGCTGACGTAGAGACCCAGTACTTC
.	TRBJ1-6	TRBD1	TRBV25-1	CASTQGFDSPLHF	TGTGCCAGCACACAGGGGTTCGATTCACCCCTCCACTTT
.	TRBJ2-7	TRBD2	TRBV7-9	CASSFGLAGAGLPYEQYF	TGTGCCAGCAGCTTTGGACTAGCGGGAGCAGGTTTACCCTACGAGCAGTACTTC
many	TRBJ2-3	.	TRBV7-9	CASSSGGSDTQYF	TGTGCCAGCAGCTCCGGGGGTTCAGATACGCAGTATTTT
few	TRBJ2-1	TRBD2	TRBV25-1	CASSATLAGVRNEQFF	TGTGCCAGCAGTGCAACACTAGCGGGAGTTAGGAATGAGCAGTTCTTC
once	TRBJ2-3	TRBD2	TRBV5-1	CASSLVSGAPNTQYF	TGCGCCAGCAGCTTGGTTAGCGGGGCCCCCAATACGCAGTATTTT
.	TRBJ2-1	.	TRBV13	CASIEQGPSSYNEQFF	TGTGCCAGCATCGAACAGGGTCCGAGCTCCTACAATGAGCAGTTCTTC
.	TRBJ2-7	.	TRBV6-1	CASWTAYEQYF	TGTGCCAGTTGGACAGCCTACGAGCAGTACTTC
many	TRBJ2-7	.	TRBV12-3/TRBV12-4	CASSAARDPIYEQYF	TGTGCCAGCAGCGCTGCCCGGGACCCTATTTACGAGCAGTACTTC
.	TRBJ1-1	.	TRBV6-1	CASSEKVQRTEAFF	TGTGCCAGCAGTGAAAAGGTCCAGCGGACTGAAGCTTTCTTT
.	TRBJ2-2	TRBD1	TRBV11-2	CASSYRGLSGELFF	TGTGCCAGCAGCTACAGGGGGCTTAGCGGGGAGCTGTTTTTT
many	TRBJ2-1	TRBD2	TRBV5-1	CASSGLAGSNEQFF	TGTGCCAGCAGCGGCCTAGCGGGGTCAAATGAGCAGTTCTTC
.	TRBJ2-7	.	TRBV27	CASSLGAGGVYEQYF	TGTGCCAGCAGTTTAGGGGCGGGCGGGGTATACGAGCAGTACTTC
.	TRBJ2-7	TRBD2	TRBV4-2	CASSREAGANYEQYF	TGTGCCAGCAGCCGGGAAGCGGGAGCGAACTACGAGCAGTACTTC
.	TRBJ1-4	.	TRBV28	CASTSFGSSEKLFF	TGTGCCAGCACGTCGTTTGGGTCCAGTGAAAAACTGTTTTTT
.	TRBJ1-4	.	TRBV15	CATSREKNPFLEKLFF	TGTGCCACCAGCAGAGAGAAAAATCCTTTCCTTGAAAAACTGTTTTTT
.	TRBJ2-3	.	TRBV6-1	CAGGTGAENTQYF	TGTGCCGGGGGCACTGGGGCAGAGAATACGCAGTATTTT